Shown below are 8 T cell receptor beta chains from a single sample sequenced in a study of cytomegalovirus exposure and HLA in healthy donors. It was with 60 Vbeta and 13 Jbeta primers that the PCR ran. TCRdb's copy holds only in-frame clones and misses some; the assay was immunoSEQ multiplex PCR. Of fewer than 40,000 clones listed, about nine tenths were seen once; the top ten hold about an eighth. Sample: PBMCs. The receptors were sampled from a woman in her thirties or forties in good health and CMV-seropositive.

J is TRBJ2-1 and V is TRBV6-4; D gene unclear. The ends were cut back, 0 bases at V and 7 bases at J, with 10 bases in the middle. The length of the CDR3 is 14 residues. The V gene's germline CDR1 is MRHNA and CDR2 SNTAGT. CDR3 protein: CASSDSLEINEQFF. The CDR3 DNA follows: TGTGCCAGCAGTGACTCGCTAGAGATAAATGAGCAGTTCTTC.

The rearrangement links TRBV9 to TRBJ2-3, with 12 bases fitting TRBD2. In germline, CDR1 is SGDLS, CDR2 YYNGEE. The CDR3 has 16 amino acids. V gave up 4 bases and J gave up 4 bases; unmatched junction bases: 7. The CDR3 protein is CASSLVLAGGPDTQYF. The CDR3 DNA sequence: TGTGCCAGCAGCTTAGTACTAGCGGGGGGCCCAGATACGCAGTATTTT.

This clone was observed once. J is TRBJ2-1 and V is TRBV5-1; 10 bases match TRBD1. This CDR3 region has 18 residues. The ends lost 2 bases at V and 9 bases at J; junction bases unmatched: 17. Germline CDR1 reads SGHRS; CDR2 reads YFSETQ. CDR3 loop: CASSFLGQGNRRTGEQFF. CDR3 in DNA: TGCGCCAGCAGCTTTCTGGGACAGGGGAATAGGCGAACTGGTGAGCAGTTCTTC.

The V call is TRBV28, the J call TRBJ1-3; no clear D gene. This CDR3 has 14 amino acids. Germline loops: CDR1 MDHEN, CDR2 SYDVKM. The V and J ends lost 2 bases and 2 bases respectively, with 7 bases between them. The CDR3 nucleotides read TGTGCCAGCAGTTTACTATCTCCTGGAAACACCATATATTTT. This translates into CASSLLSPGNTIYF.

The chain recombines TRBV9 with TRBJ2-1, with TRBD2 matching over 8 bases. The J segment lost 8 bases and the V segment lost 5 bases, leaving 6 bases of the junction unmatched. Per the germline V gene, CDR1 is SGDLS and CDR2 is YYNGEE. CDR3 length equals 13 residues. The CDR3 bases are TGTGCCAGCAGTCACCCGGGGGGGCATGAGCAGTTCTTC. The encoded protein is CASSHPGGHEQFF.

The V and J genes are TRBV28 and TRBJ2-1; 10 positions match TRBD2. Germline V lookup: CDR1 MDHEN, CDR2 SYDVKM. The trim removed 2 bases at V and 6 bases at J, leaving 4 bases unmatched. CDR3 length: 15 amino acids. The CDR3 reads CASSLTLAGRNEQFF. CDR3 DNA sequence: TGTGCCAGCAGTTTAACACTAGCGGGGCGCAATGAGCAGTTCTTC. The full variable domain, its missing parts supplied by reference TRBV28 and TRBJ2-1, is DVKVTQSSRYLVKRTGEKVFLECVQDMDHENMFWYRQDPGLGLRLIYFSYDVKMKEKGDIPEGYSVSREKKERFSLILESASTNQTSMYLCASSLTLAGRNEQFFGPGTRLTVL.

The rearrangement uses TRBV5-5 and TRBJ1-5; D is ambiguous. The CDR3 totals 15 residues. CDR1 SGHKS and CDR2 YYEKEE come from the germline V gene (reference sequence). V was shortened by 5 bases and J by 0 bases, with 12 bases between the two germline ends. This CDR3 reads CASRATSDSNQPQHF. In nucleotides, the CDR3 is TGTGCCAGCAGGGCGACATCGGATAGCAATCAGCCCCAGCATTTT.

DNA of the CDR3: TGTGCCAGCAGCCTCCAGACAGTCGTCTATGGCTACACCTTC. Translation gives CASSLQTVVYGYTF. V is TRBV5-4 and J is TRBJ1-2, with D possibly being TRBD1 (5 bases). Germline V gives CDR1 SGHNT, CDR2 YYREEE (reference sequence). Trimming took off 4 bases at V and 4 bases at J, with 14 bases between the two ends. CDR3 length equals 14 residues. Based on the CDR3 plus reference TRBV5-4 and TRBJ1-2, the full variable domain is ETGVTQSPTHLIKTRGQQVTLRCSSQSGHNTVSWYQQALGQGPQFIFQYYREEENGRGNFPPRFSGLQFPNYSSELNVNALELDDSALYLCASSLQTVVYGYTFGSGTRLTVV.